A single sample is the source of the 24 T cell receptor beta chains below, sequenced in a study of blood T cell repertoires in COVID-19 (dated by TCRdb to 2019 to 2021). The method was the immunoSEQ multiplex PCR assay. This is the immuneACCESS table as TCRdb keeps it, with only in-frame sequences that have V and J called. A part of the clones is gone; compared with another copy, unresolved V genes explain less than half, and the rest is unexplained. The sample profile shows some 20,000 clones; approximately 86% of them were found once. The ten largest clones take up roughly a sixth of the sample. Sequenced input: peripheral blood. These receptors originate from a human donor with acute or convalescent COVID-19. The donor label of this sample is uncertain.

The V gene is TRBV19, the J gene TRBJ1-3; D gene ambiguous. Germline V lookup: CDR1 LNHDA, CDR2 SQIVND (reference sequence). This CDR3 is built from 15 residues. The V gene lost 1 base and the J gene lost 0 bases, with 7 bases spanning the gap. The CDR3 sequence: CASSIGPDSGNTIYF. CDR3 nucleotides: TGTGCCAGTAGTATAGGGCCAGACTCTGGAAACACCATATATTTT.

The chain recombines TRBV3-1 (or the pseudogene TRBV3-2) with TRBJ2-4, with D hard to call. The CDR3 is made up of 13 amino acids. Germline V gene data show CDR1 as LGHDT and CDR2 as YNNKEL (reference sequence). Trimming removed 3 bases at V and 0 bases at J, with 3 bases between. The CDR3 region has the DNA TGTGCCAGCAGCCAGGCAGCCAAAAACATTCAGTACTTC. The encoded protein is CASSQAAKNIQYF.

The chain recombines TRBV3-1 (or the pseudogene TRBV3-2) with TRBJ2-3; TRBD1 is a possible D gene (6 bases). Trimming pared 3 bases from V and 6 bases from J, leaving 7 bases between. Germline assignment: CDR1 LGHDT and CDR2 YNNKEL (reference sequence). The CDR3 length is 12 residues. The CDR3 sequence: CASSQGADTQYF. The CDR3 DNA sequence: TGTGCCAGCAGCCAGGGGGCCGATACGCAGTATTTT.

The chain recombines TRBV15 with TRBJ2-7, with D possibly matching TRBD1 (5 bases). Trimming stripped 0 bases from V and 4 bases from J, with 7 bases between. Germline CDR1 reads LNHNV; CDR2 reads YYDKDF (reference sequence). The CDR3 has 13 residues. CDR3 residues: CATSRDTGYEQYF. CDR3 DNA sequence: TGTGCCACCAGCAGAGATACAGGTTACGAGCAGTACTTC.

The V call is TRBV7-3, the J call TRBJ2-3, with 9 bases lining up with TRBD2. V was clipped by 4 bases and J by 4 bases; unmatched bases: 6. There are 15 residues in the CDR3. CDR1 is SGHTA and CDR2 is FQGTGA in the germline V gene. CDR3 in amino acids: CASSYSGSDADTQYF. CDR3 coding DNA: TGTGCCAGCAGCTATAGCGGGAGTGATGCAGATACGCAGTATTTT.

The V call is TRBV23-1, the J call TRBJ2-7; 13 nucleotides line up with TRBD2. TRBV23-1 is an ORF; its function is uncertain. V gave up 0 bases and J gave up 5 bases; unmatched junction bases: 19. CDR3 length: 21 amino acids. In nucleotides, the CDR3 is TGCGCCAGCAGTCAATCTAACCCTCCCGGGACTAGCGGGGCGGAGGATAACGAGCAGTACTTC. This gives the protein CASSQSNPPGTSGAEDNEQYF.

The genes are TRBV6-5 and TRBJ1-2, with 8 bases matching TRBD1. The germline V gene encodes CDR1 MNHEY and CDR2 SVGAGI. V lost 11 bases and J lost 5; bases outside the gene matches: 7. CDR3 length equals 12 residues. CDR3 sequence: CAGAGGGYGYTF. The CDR3 DNA sequence: TGTGCCGGTGCAGGGGGCGGGTATGGCTACACCTTC.

The chain joins TRBV12-5 to TRBJ2-7; D is possibly TRBD2 (7 bases). Trimming removed 7 bases at V and 1 base at J, with 14 bases between. CDR3 length: 14 residues. Germline assignment: CDR1 LGHNT and CDR2 FRNRAP. The chain's CDR3 is CASEGGGSSYEQYF. The DNA of the CDR3 is TGTGCTAGTGAGGGAGGGGGGTCATCCTACGAGCAGTACTTC. Complete variable domain (other parts from reference TRBV12-5 and TRBJ2-7): DARVTQTPRHKVTEMGQEVTMRCQPILGHNTVFWYRQTMMQGLELLAYFRNRAPLDDSGMPKDRFSAEMPDATLATLKIQPSEPRDSAVYFCASEGGGSSYEQYFGPGTRLTVT.

V is TRBV7-6 and J is TRBJ2-1; D unclear. The CDR3 has 15 amino acids. Germline V gene sequence: CDR1 SGHVS, CDR2 FNYEAQ. The V gene lost 4 bases and the J gene lost 2 bases, with 12 bases spanning the gap. The CDR3 region is CASSSALGPYNEQFF. CDR3 DNA: TGTGCCAGCAGCTCCGCCTTGGGCCCCTACAATGAGCAGTTCTTC.

The gene calls are TRBV5-1 and TRBJ2-3; 11 bases map to TRBD2. The germline CDR1 and CDR2 sequences are SGHRS and YFSETQ. V trimming: 7 bases; J trimming: 5 bases; junction bases outside the gene matches: 6. The CDR3 extends over 14 amino acids. The CDR3 sequence is CASSTSGALDTQYF. CDR3 sequence (DNA): TGCGCCAGCTCGACTAGCGGGGCACTAGATACGCAGTATTTT.

The rearrangement joins TRBV27 to TRBJ2-7; D is perhaps TRBD1 (5 bases). CDR3 length: 17 residues. Per germline, CDR1 MNHEY and CDR2 SMNVEV (reference sequence). The V gene lost 4 bases and the J gene lost 6 bases, with 25 bases spanning the gap. The CDR3 protein is CASSSGGRVAVASEQYF. The CDR3 nucleotides read TGTGCCAGCAGTTCGGGCGGCAGGGTAGCTGTGGCAAGCGAGCAGTACTTC.

The rearrangement joins TRBV11-2 to TRBJ2-7; 8 bases line up with TRBD1. The germline V gene has CDR1 SGHAT and CDR2 FQNNGV. Trimming took 1 base from V and 0 from J; bases not matched to a gene: 5. The CDR3 extends over 16 amino acids. The CDR3 region is CASSLAGGHSSYEQYF. CDR3 sequence (DNA): TGTGCCAGCAGCTTAGCAGGGGGCCATAGCTCCTACGAGCAGTACTTC. The full variable domain, in which reference TRBV11-2 and TRBJ2-7 provide the parts outside the CDR3, is EAGVAQSPRYKIIEKRQSVAFWCNPISGHATLYWYQQILGQGPKLLIQFQNNGVVDDSQLPKDRFSAERLKGVDSTLKIQPAKLEDSAVYLCASSLAGGHSSYEQYFGPGTRLTVT.

This rearrangement joins TRBV18 to TRBJ1-5; 7 nucleotides line up with TRBD1. Trimming took 0 bases from V and 4 from J; bases not matched to a gene: 6. The CDR3 is made up of 16 amino acids. Germline V gene data show CDR1 as KGHSH and CDR2 as LQKENI. The CDR3 loop is CASSPPPTGLNQPQHF. Here the CDR3 DNA reads TGTGCCAGCTCACCACCGCCGACAGGGTTGAATCAGCCCCAGCATTTT. Supplemented by reference TRBV18 and TRBJ1-5, the full variable domain reads NAGVMQNPRHLVRRRGQEARLRCSPMKGHSHVYWYRQLPEEGLKFMVYLQKENIIDESGMPKERFSAEFPKEGPSILRIQQVVRGDSAAYFCASSPPPTGLNQPQHFGDGTRLSIL.

This sequence joins TRBV7-7 and TRBJ1-1; D not certain. This CDR3 has 16 amino acids. CDR1 is SSHAT, CDR2 FNYEAQ, per germline (reference sequence). V dropped 5 bases and J dropped 1 base, with 17 bases sitting between them. As DNA, the CDR3 is TGTGCCAGCAGCCAGGTGATGGCAGTTAGGAACACTGAAGCTTTCTTT. Translated, it gives CASSQVMAVRNTEAFF. The full variable domain, its missing parts supplied by reference TRBV7-7 and TRBJ1-1, is GAGVSQSPRYKVTKRGQDVTLRCDPISSHATLYWYQQALGQGPEFLTYFNYEAQPDKSGLPSDRFSAERPEGSISTLTIQRTEQRDSAMYRCASSQVMAVRNTEAFFGQGTRLTVV.

This clone showed up just a few times. V is TRBV30 and J is TRBJ1-2, with 8 bases lining up with TRBD1. The CDR3 covers 14 residues. CDR1 and CDR2 from the germline V gene are GTSNPN and SVGIG (reference sequence). The V gene end was trimmed by 2 bases and the J gene end by 5 bases; junction bases not matched to a gene: 7. This CDR3 is CAWSITDREYGYTF. CDR3 in DNA: TGTGCCTGGAGTATAACGGACAGGGAGTATGGCTACACCTTC.

This rearrangement joins TRBV30 to TRBJ1-3; no clear D. In germline, CDR1 is GTSNPN, CDR2 SVGIG (reference sequence). V lost 1 base, J lost 0 bases, and 13 bases lay in between. The CDR3 length is 16 residues. The CDR3 is CAWSAPGGVSGNTIYF. The CDR3 DNA is TGTGCCTGGAGTGCCCCGGGAGGAGTCTCTGGAAACACCATATATTTT. Together with reference TRBV30 and TRBJ1-3, the CDR3 gives the full variable domain: SQTIHQWPATLVQPVGSPLSLECTVEGTSNPNLYWYRQAAGRGLQLLFYSVGIGQISSEVPQNLSASRPQDRQFILSSKKLLLSDSGFYLCAWSAPGGVSGNTIYFGEGSWLTVV.

In this sample, this clone turned up once. The chain combines TRBV11-1 with TRBJ2-3; TRBD2 might be the D (6 bases). The V end was cut by 1 base, the J end by 5 bases, with 10 bases between. Germline-derived CDR1 and CDR2 are SGHAT and FQDESV (reference sequence). CDR3 length: 14 residues. The CDR3 reads CASSLGQGGDTQYF. As DNA, the CDR3 is TGTGCCAGCAGCTTAGGTCAGGGAGGAGATACGCAGTATTTT.

CDR3 region: CASSFAQAGTGELFF. The CDR3, as DNA: TGTGCCAGCAGCTTCGCTCAGGCGGGCACCGGGGAGCTGTTTTTT. The chain has TRBV7-8 and TRBJ2-2, with TRBD2 as a possible D gene (5 bases). The CDR3 consists of 15 residues. Germline CDR1 SGHVS, CDR2 FQNEAQ. Trimming pared 3 bases from V and 4 bases from J, leaving 12 bases between.

The chain employs TRBV6-5 and TRBJ1-3; perhaps TRBD1 as D (5 bases). Germline lookup yields CDR1 MNHEY and CDR2 SVGAGI. This CDR3 is 14 amino acids long. V lost 4 bases to trimming and J lost 6 bases, with 13 bases between them. CDR3 in amino acids: CASSSPGYLNTIYF. The CDR3 DNA sequence: TGTGCCAGCAGTTCCCCAGGGTATCTAAACACCATATATTTT.

The rearrangement uses TRBV2 and TRBJ2-1; D may be TRBD1 (6 bases). This CDR3 is 15 amino acids long. Deletions cut 4 bases from V and 4 bases from J, with 14 bases between. Germline loops: CDR1 SNHLY, CDR2 FYNNEI. The CDR3 DNA follows: TGTGCCAGCAGTGGTCTGGGGGCCGTTTACAATGAGCAGTTCTTC. Residues: CASSGLGAVYNEQFF.

The chain uses TRBV10-3 and TRBJ2-3; 9 nucleotides line up with TRBD2. Per the germline V gene, CDR1 is ENHRY and CDR2 is SYGVKD. With V trimmed by 4 bases and J by 7 bases, 12 bases remained unmatched. This CDR3 has 16 residues. CDR3: CAISGKRGEAAYTQYF. In nucleotides, the CDR3 is TGTGCCATCAGTGGTAAGCGGGGGGAGGCAGCATATACGCAGTATTTT.

This clone occurred once. The chain couples TRBV5-1 to TRBJ2-1, with 9 bases aligning to TRBD1. CDR3 size: 14 residues. Germline loops: CDR1 SGHRS, CDR2 YFSETQ. The trim removed 3 bases at V and 6 bases at J, leaving 4 bases unmatched. In DNA form, the CDR3 reads TGCGCCAGCAGCTGGGGACAGGGTAGCAATGAGCAGTTCTTC. It encodes CASSWGQGSNEQFF.

The gene calls are TRBV23-1 and TRBJ1-1; possibly TRBD1 for D (5 bases). TRBV23-1 is reported as an ORF; its role is uncertain. The CDR3 runs to 14 residues. Trimming took off 5 bases at V and 3 bases at J, with 13 bases between the two ends. Here the CDR3 reads CASSTWGLDTEAFF. The CDR3 DNA sequence: TGCGCCAGCAGTACTTGGGGACTGGACACTGAAGCTTTCTTT.

The V and J genes are TRBV19 and TRBJ1-6; D perhaps matches TRBD1 (6 bases). Trimming pared 6 bases from V and 6 bases from J, leaving 9 bases between. CDR3 length: 13 residues. Germline V gene sequence: CDR1 LNHDA, CDR2 SQIVND (reference sequence). DNA of the CDR3: TGTGCCAGTAGGTTCAGGGGTAATTCACCCCTCCACTTT. It codes for CASRFRGNSPLHF.